This TCR beta chain was captured by sequencing in a study of blood T cell repertoires in COVID-19 (dated by TCRdb to about 2020). Broadly, across the study: Samples covering the acute and convalescent phases of COVID-19 were provided by collaborators in the United States, Italy and Spain. The material from the prospective study consisted of cDNA or gDNA derived from T cells, B-cell-depleted T cells, or PBMCs. Deeply sampled blood TCRbeta repertoires from subjects exposed to, actively infected with, or recovered from COVID-19 were included in the dataset. The repertoires were released in a freely available public database meant as a resource for research on the immune response to SARS-CoV-2. Samples came from the ongoing ImmuneRACE study (first 160 participants) plus 1,254 subjects from 6 global collaborators. A de-identified subject ID, COVID-19 status, age in years and sex were almost always included in the sample metadata. Where available, HLA class I and class II types were obtained from metadata supplied by the sample provider rather than from assay-based typing. What the study reported, not specific to this receptor: The quantity of clinical and demographic metadata differed by source and by participant and was supplied without curation.

TCRbeta CDR3 regions were amplified from genomic DNA using the immunoSEQ Assay, a bias-controlled multiplex PCR. The authors' analysis ran thus. The number of nucleated cells in each sample was estimated by amplification of reference gene primers within the assay. To quantify the absolute abundance of each unique TCRbeta CDR3 rearrangement, sequence reads were collapsed and filtered. For each sample, productive Simpson clonality was calculated as the square root of Simpson's diversity index across productive rearrangements. TCRdb carries this immuneACCESS record with in-frame sequences only. Its versions omit some clonotypes, under half of them owing to an unresolved V gene in the studies checked, with the rest unexplained. V, J and clone size are those of that table, while D and trimming were read from the DNA. The sample has 55,000 to 75,000 clones on record, 65% to 85% of them singletons. The ten top clones hold around 10% of the sample.

To note about this clone: The clone's antigen remains unknown. There are no base qualities to consult, and no much larger clone falls within one base.

In Seattle, one collaborating source enrolled patients while the infection was active and tracked those patients longitudinally over the course of disease. The collaborating institutions used their own protocols to collect whole blood in K2EDTA tubes. For TCRbeta analysis, collaborator samples were shipped as frozen whole blood, as isolated PBMCs, or as DNA extracted from either sample type. This receptor was identified in a man older than 75 with COVID-19, enrolled during active disease. The sequenced material came from peripheral blood.

The CDR3 is CASSWDRDSPLHF. The DNA reads as follows: TGTGCCAGCAGCTGGGACAGGGATTCACCCCTCCACTTT. The V and J genes are TRBV5-4 and TRBJ1-6; 9 of the junction bases match TRBD1. According to the germline V gene (reference sequence), CDR1 reads SGHNT and CDR2 reads YYREEE. V trim: 3 bases; J trim: 8 bases; unmatched bases: 0. The CDR3, from cysteine to phenylalanine, totals 13 residues. Only the CDR3 DNA is retained, 39 bases long and in frame from the first base.